Described below is a single TCR beta chain sequence and its context. This clone was recorded a few times. Its recognized antigen is unknown. No quality values exist for individual bases; no much larger clone is one base distant. TCRbeta CDR3 regions were amplified from genomic DNA using the immunoSEQ Assay, a bias-controlled multiplex PCR. Per the authors' processing: The number of nucleated cells in each sample was estimated by amplification of reference gene primers within the assay. Sequence reads were collapsed and filtered to measure the absolute abundance of every unique TCRbeta CDR3 rearrangement. For each sample, productive Simpson clonality was calculated as the square root of Simpson's diversity index across productive rearrangements. In TCRdb, the immuneACCESS table is reduced to in-frame sequences with V and J assigned. These tables do not hold every clone; where another copy was compared, an unresolved V gene accounts for under half, and the others remain unexplained. That table gives V, J and clone size, and the DNA gave D and trimming. The sample table shows over 200,000 clones, and approximately 82% are seen once. The ten largest clones add up to around 2.4% of the sample.

Another Seattle source contributed samples from volunteer blood donors who had recovered from COVID-19. The collaborating institutions used their own protocols to collect whole blood in K2EDTA tubes. For TCRbeta analysis, collaborator samples were shipped as frozen whole blood, as isolated PBMCs, or as DNA extracted from either sample type. The CDR3 covers 13 residues, taking in both the cysteine and the phenylalanine. Only the CDR3 region is kept as DNA, spanning 39 bases read in frame from base 1. The germline V gene (reference sequence) supplies CDR1 LGHDT and CDR2 YNNKEL. V is cut by 5 bases and J by 14 bases, and the space between the germline ends is 16 bases. The data originate from a study of blood T cell repertoires in COVID-19 (dated by TCRdb to about 2020). Study-wide context: The collaborator samples originated in the United States, Italy and Spain and spanned the acute and convalescent phases of COVID-19. The sample metadata nearly always contained a de-identified subject ID, COVID-19 status, age in years and sex. Deeply sampled blood TCRbeta repertoires from subjects exposed to, actively infected with, or recovered from COVID-19 were included in the dataset. The repertoires were released in a freely available public database meant as a resource for research on the immune response to SARS-CoV-2. The material from the prospective study consisted of cDNA or gDNA derived from T cells, B-cell-depleted T cells, or PBMCs. Where HLA class I and class II types were available, the types were taken from metadata supplied by the sample provider, not from assay-based typing. The samples were drawn from the first 160 participants of the ongoing ImmuneRACE study and from some 1,300 subjects provided by 6 global collaborators.

General findings and caveats noted by the study authors: Clinical and demographic metadata were provided uncurated, with the amount varying by source and participant.

The receptor was derived from a man aged 35-49 years who had recovered from COVID-19. Sequencing input: peripheral blood. The chain uses TRBV3-1 (or the pseudogene TRBV3-2) and TRBJ1-6; a tentative D call is TRBD1 (6 bases match). The DNA is TGTGCCAGCAGCGCCCCAGGGGTAATCACCCTCCACTTT. The translation is CASSAPGVITLHF.